The T cell receptor (beta chain) under discussion was sequenced for a study of blood T cell repertoires in COVID-19. Study overall: The study drew acute and convalescent COVID-19 samples from the United States, Italy and Spain.

This CDR3 region has 14 residues. V was shortened by 3 bases and J by 5 bases, with 10 bases between the two germline ends. From germline, CDR1 is LNHDA and CDR2 SQIVND (reference sequence). As handled by the study authors: Scientists estimated how many nucleated cells there were by amplifying reference gene primers. The protocol was immunoSEQ multiplex PCR, while the TCRdb copy is restricted to in-frame clones and leaves out a portion. V and J calls and clone size are copied from that table; D and trimming were computed from the DNA. The sample has around 200,000 clones, more than 75% seen once; the top ten hold approximately 2.5%.

The chain is built from TRBV19 and TRBJ2-2, with D perhaps matching TRBD1 (5 bases). This clonotype was sampled from a middle-aged man with active or convalescent COVID-19. The source material was peripheral blood. Here the CDR3 reads CASSMAGLTGELFF. CDR3 DNA sequence: TGTGCCAGTAGTATGGCAGGGTTAACCGGGGAGCTGTTTTTT. The full variable domain, rest sourced from reference TRBV19 and TRBJ2-2, is DGGITQSPKYLFRKEGQNVTLSCEQNLNHDAMYWYRQDPGQGLRLIYYSQIVNDFQKGDIAEGYSVSREKKESFPLTVTSAQKNPTAFYLCASSMAGLTGELFFGEGSRLTVL.